The rows below give T cell receptor beta chains drawn from one sample of a study of blood T cell repertoires in COVID-19. Data came from immunoSEQ multiplex PCR; TCRdb stores just in-frame clones and leaves some out. The sample carries more than 25,000 clones, approximately 80% recorded once. Specimen: peripheral blood. The receptors shown here come from a human donor in a cohort sampled during active COVID-19. The CDR3 runs from the conserved cysteine through the conserved F or W. The order of the fields is J gene, clone size, D gene, V gene, CDR3 protein, CDR3 DNA. The D gene is left open where the match is weak. Not every row has a clone size; where given, it reads once, few, many or a size class.

TRBJ2-3 NA TRBD2 TRBV19 CASRLAGGHTDTQYF TGTGCCAGCCGACTAGCGGGAGGCCACACAGATACGCAGTATTTT
TRBJ2-7 few NA TRBV4-2 CASSQGPGQSSYEQYF TGTGCCAGCAGCCAAGGTCCGGGACAAAGCTCCTACGAGCAGTACTTC
TRBJ2-7 NA TRBD1 TRBV13 CASSQGQGYEQYF TGTGCCAGCAGCCAGGGACAGGGCTACGAGCAGTACTTC
TRBJ1-1 few NA TRBV11-2 CASSLFTERAEAFF TGTGCCAGCAGCTTATTTACAGAGAGAGCTGAAGCTTTCTTT
TRBJ2-7 NA NA TRBV19 CASSPSRGSYEQYF TGTGCCAGTTCTCCCTCCAGGGGTTCCTACGAGCAGTACTTC
TRBJ1-1 NA NA TRBV18 CASSPPLDMNTEAFF TGTGCCAGCTCACCACCGCTCGACATGAACACTGAAGCTTTCTTT
TRBJ2-5 NA TRBD2 TRBV3-1/TRBV3-2 CASSQGTSGRQETQYF TGTGCCAGCAGCCAAGGGACTAGCGGGAGACAAGAGACCCAGTACTTC
TRBJ1-4 NA NA TRBV27 CASSSRQPGSEKLFF TGTGCCAGCAGTTCCCGACAGCCCGGGAGCGAAAAACTGTTTTTT
TRBJ2-3 NA TRBD1 TRBV5-1 CASSLGTGGRTDTQYF TGCGCCAGCAGCTTGGGAACAGGGGGACGCACAGATACGCAGTATTTT
TRBJ1-5 NA NA TRBV6-5 CASRSRGNQPQHF TGTGCCAGCAGGTCCAGGGGCAATCAGCCCCAGCATTTT
TRBJ1-3 NA NA TRBV18 CASSPPLSSGNTIYF TGTGCCAGCTCACCACCCCTTTCCTCTGGAAACACCATATATTTT
TRBJ1-2 NA TRBD1 TRBV9 CASSATGDYYGYTF TGTGCCAGCAGCGCAACAGGGGATTACTATGGCTACACCTTC
TRBJ2-1 NA NA TRBV18 CASSPSPLNEQFF TGTGCCAGCTCACCATCTCCCCTCAATGAGCAGTTCTTC
TRBJ1-1 once NA TRBV14 CASSQNFNTEAFF TGTGCCAGCAGCCAGAACTTTAACACTGAAGCTTTCTTT
TRBJ2-1 NA TRBD1 TRBV7-2 CASSEDRGPYNEQFF TGTGCCAGCAGCGAGGACAGGGGCCCCTACAATGAGCAGTTCTTC
TRBJ2-1 once NA TRBV7-3 CASSIADYNEQFF TGTGCCAGCAGTATAGCGGACTACAATGAGCAGTTCTTC
TRBJ1-1 once TRBD1 TRBV11-3 CASSPNKRDRDGGTEAFF TGTGCCAGCAGCCCCAACAAGAGGGACAGGGACGGAGGAACTGAAGCTTTCTTT
TRBJ2-5 once TRBD1 TRBV19 CASSTSRTGGETQYF TGTGCCAGTAGTACCTCCCGGACAGGGGGAGAGACCCAGTACTTC
TRBJ2-2 NA NA TRBV9 CASSVRRGNTGELFF TGTGCCAGCAGCGTCCGAAGGGGTAACACCGGGGAGCTGTTTTTT
TRBJ2-2 NA NA TRBV7-6 CASSSTEKRPGELFF TGTGCCAGCAGCTCGACAGAAAAGCGTCCCGGGGAGCTGTTTTTT
TRBJ1-5 NA NA TRBV28 CASSLSPRRARNQPQHF TGTGCCAGCAGTTTATCCCCCCGCAGGGCACGGAATCAGCCCCAGCATTTT
TRBJ2-1 NA TRBD2 TRBV6-2/TRBV6-3 CASSSGLGGYNEQFF TGTGCCAGCAGTTCCGGACTCGGGGGGTACAATGAGCAGTTCTTC
TRBJ2-5 NA TRBD2 TRBV10-3 CAISLAGGPSQETQYF TGTGCCATCAGTTTAGCGGGAGGGCCGAGTCAAGAGACCCAGTACTTC
TRBJ1-4 NA NA TRBV7-8 CASTTRAGGGGEKLFF TGTGCCAGCACCACCAGGGCGGGGGGCGGAGGTGAAAAACTGTTTTTT
TRBJ2-3 NA TRBD2 TRBV9 CASSVEAGGNTDTQYF TGTGCCAGCAGCGTCGAAGCGGGAGGAAACACAGATACGCAGTATTTT
TRBJ2-7 NA TRBD1 TRBV7-9 CASSPPRDRASYEQYF TGTGCCAGCAGCCCCCCCCGGGACAGGGCCTCCTACGAGCAGTACTTC
TRBJ1-2 once NA TRBV10-2 CASRRDDYGYTF TGCGCCAGCCGCAGGGATGACTATGGCTACACCTTC
TRBJ1-5 NA NA TRBV7-6 CASSLEGYQPQHF TGTGCCAGCAGCTTAGAGGGGTATCAGCCCCAGCATTTT
TRBJ2-3 NA NA TRBV27 CASGRTDTQYF TGTGCCAGCGGCCGCACAGATACGCAGTATTTT
TRBJ2-3 once NA TRBV18 CASSPGLRSAITSTDTQYF TGTGCCAGCTCACCGGGACTGAGGAGCGCCATTACTAGCACAGATACGCAGTATTTT
TRBJ1-1 NA NA TRBV2 CASDGDRGLQPMKNTEAFF TGTGCCAGCGATGGTGATCGGGGTTTGCAGCCGATGAAGAACACTGAAGCTTTCTTT
TRBJ1-6 few NA TRBV28 CASSPGSSYNSPLHF TGTGCCAGCAGCCCCGGGAGCTCCTATAATTCACCCCTCCACTTT
TRBJ2-7 medium-sized NA TRBV7-2 CASSISGLPSYEQYF TGTGCCAGCAGCATTTCGGGACTTCCTTCCTACGAGCAGTACTTC
TRBJ1-6 NA TRBD1 TRBV15 CATSRDLDRGQSPLHF TGTGCCACCAGCCGCGACTTAGACAGGGGGCAATCACCCCTCCACTTT
TRBJ1-5 NA NA TRBV21-1 CASSARGRLLLDQPQHF TGTGCCAGCAGCGCCCGAGGGAGGTTACTTTTAGATCAGCCCCAGCATTTT
TRBJ2-1 NA TRBD2 TRBV18 CASSPGREYGFTQDEQFF TGTGCCAGCTCACCGGGGCGGGAGTACGGCTTTACACAGGATGAGCAGTTCTTC
TRBJ1-4 NA TRBD1 TRBV7-2 CASSPDRGRDEKLFF TGTGCCAGCAGCCCTGACAGGGGAAGGGATGAAAAACTGTTTTTT
TRBJ1-4 NA NA TRBV19 CASRPSGLANEKLFF TGTGCCAGTAGACCTTCAGGGCTGGCTAATGAAAAACTGTTTTTT
TRBJ1-5 NA NA TRBV27 CASSSRGARNQPQHF TGTGCCAGCAGTTCTCGGGGGGCTCGCAATCAGCCCCAGCATTTT
TRBJ1-2 NA NA TRBV29-1 CSVAPRELNYGYTF TGCAGCGTGGCCCCCAGGGAACTGAACTATGGCTACACCTTC
TRBJ2-7 once TRBD1 TRBV5-1 CASSLGGTGVMQYF TGCGCCAGCAGCTTGGGAGGGACAGGGGTGATGCAGTACTTC
TRBJ2-7 NA NA TRBV19 CASSPHVGGMSYEQYF TGTGCCAGTAGTCCCCACGTCGGGGGAATGTCCTACGAGCAGTACTTC
TRBJ2-7 NA TRBD1 TRBV6-5 CASFADRDSPEQYF TGTGCCAGCTTTGCGGACAGGGATTCGCCCGAGCAGTACTTC
TRBJ2-2 once NA TRBV18 CASSKDRLSRTGELFF TGTGCCAGCTCAAAGGACAGACTCTCGAGAACCGGGGAGCTGTTTTTT
TRBJ2-3 NA TRBD2 TRBV4-3 CASSQRPTGGADTQYF TGCGCCAGCAGCCAACGCCCCACCGGGGGGGCAGATACGCAGTATTTT
TRBJ2-5 NA NA TRBV2 CASRLDRETQYF TGTGCCAGCAGGCTTGACAGGGAGACCCAGTACTTC
TRBJ2-7 NA TRBD1 TRBV19 CASSRGDRGYEQYF TGTGCCAGTAGTAGAGGGGACAGGGGCTACGAGCAGTACTTC
TRBJ2-3 NA NA TRBV3-1/TRBV3-2 CASRSGTSTDTQYF TGTGCCAGCCGGTCCGGGACTAGCACAGATACGCAGTATTTT
TRBJ2-3 NA TRBD2 TRBV10-3 CAISENLADTDTQYF TGTGCCATCAGTGAGAATCTAGCGGACACAGATACGCAGTATTTT
TRBJ2-5 NA NA TRBV24-1 CCSDSAQETQYF TGTTGCTCAGACTCCGCCCAAGAGACCCAGTACTTC
TRBJ2-1 NA TRBD2 TRBV5-1 CASSLAGGLAGYGYNEQFF TGCGCCAGCAGCTTGGCCGGAGGTCTAGCGGGATACGGGTACAATGAGCAGTTCTTC
TRBJ2-3 NA NA TRBV10-2 CASRGSLATGTDTQYF TGCGCCAGCAGGGGAAGTCTAGCGACCGGAACAGATACGCAGTATTTT
TRBJ1-2 NA TRBD1 TRBV7-9 CASSSRTGALLYDYTF TGTGCCAGCAGCTCTCGGACAGGAGCACTCCTCTATGACTACACCTTC
TRBJ2-7 NA TRBD1 TRBV19 CASSEDRGHYEQYF TGTGCCAGTAGTGAAGACAGGGGGCACTACGAGCAGTACTTC
TRBJ2-5 NA TRBD2 TRBV10-2 CASSGPVLGLATETQYF TGCGCCAGCAGTGGGCCGGTTCTAGGACTAGCGACGGAGACCCAGTACTTC